This T cell receptor beta chain is from a study of PD-L1 blockade in urothelial cancer (dated by TCRdb to the late 2010s). With regard to the full study: Therapy was started in about 2014 for all patients, and atezolizumab 1,200 mg was administered intravenously every 3 weeks. Patients had an ECOG performance status of 0 or 1 and had received between 0 and 3 prior chemotherapy regimens. An exploratory multi-omic analysis was conducted of the somatic, immune and clinical correlates of response to PD-L1 blockade with atezolizumab in urothelial cancer. About 85% of the roughly 29 patients were males with bladder-origin urothelial cancer, and about 60% of the roughly 29 reported a prior smoking history. Durable clinical benefit was achieved by nine patients and was not achieved by 20 patients. Blood samples were analyzed at two time points: 3 weeks after treatment start (second dose) and 6 weeks after treatment start. Durable clinical benefit meant progression-free survival longer than 6 months, and TCR features were also tested against progression-free and overall survival. Twenty-nine patients had pretreatment blood TCR-seq, around 24 had at least one posttreatment blood collection, and around 24 had tumor TCR-seq. Pretreatment tumor samples, along with matched peripheral blood collected serially before and after atezolizumab treatment, underwent TCR sequencing. Blood samples gave a median of about 150,000 T cells and tens of thousands of unique TCRs, with a median clonality of around 0.08. In the same patients, whole exome sequencing and RNA sequencing of pretreatment tumors were performed in addition to TCR sequencing. The investigation overall reported the following: Because the sample size was small (n = 29) and many of the analyses were exploratory, the results are meant to be hypothesis-generating. Improved progression-free and overall survival was associated with having pretreatment peripheral blood TCR clonality below the median. Patients with durable benefit showed greater expansion of tumor-associated TCR clones in peripheral blood 3 weeks after starting treatment (n of about 20, p = 0.022).

At the junction V is shortened by 2 bases and J by 4 bases; bases outside the gene matches: 6. The CDR3 goes from the cysteine to the phenylalanine over 17 residues. The entry retains the CDR3 DNA only, 51 bases that are in frame from base 1. The germline V gene encodes CDR1 MGHRA and CDR2 YSYEKL. Each PCR received spiked-in synthetic TCR analog templates so that absolute template abundance could be estimated from read counts. TCRbeta CDR3 regions were amplified from genomic DNA with bias-controlled V and J gene primers using the immunoSEQ assay. Sequencing of rearranged TCRbeta segments was performed at approximately 20X coverage. Under the source paper's analysis protocol: Clustering was used to correct sequencing errors, and CDR3s were annotated against IMGT so that V, D and J genes could be assigned. Out-of-frame and stop-codon sequences were excluded, and only productive TCRbeta rearrangements were used in downstream analyses. Clonality was calculated as one minus the Shannon entropy normalized by the log of the number of unique productive sequences. Clones differing between time points or between blood and tumor were identified using Fisher's exact test with Benjamini-Hochberg correction, with an adjusted p below 0.01 applied as the threshold. TCRdb obtained this table from immuneACCESS and retained in-frame rearrangements with V and J assigned. These tables miss some clones; where compared with another copy, unresolved V genes account for less than half of the shortfall, and the remainder is unexplained. V, J and clone size derive from that table, while D and trimming were established from the DNA sequence. This sample gives roughly 100,000 clones in total; approximately 87% of them show up just once. The ten largest clones take up around 7.7% of the sample.

As to this clone: This clone's antigen is unknown. Per-nucleotide qualities are absent, and no much larger clonotype sits a single base away.

Interpreted using the paper, the time point label stands for: peripheral blood 6 weeks after treatment start. The cohort included 29 patients with locally advanced or metastatic urothelial carcinoma who were treated at Memorial Sloan Kettering on a trial protocol. Peripheral blood mononuclear cells were collected pretreatment and during treatment, with between 1 and 8 total time points obtained per patient. The Qiagen DNeasy Blood extraction kit was used to purify genomic DNA from total PBMCs and tumor samples. Collected pretreatment and during treatment, PBMCs were isolated and stored as previously described.

Sample: PBMCs, taken around atezolizumab (anti-PD-L1) treatment. This receptor was identified in a man between 65 and 79 years old with urothelial cancer. The chain is assembled from TRBV4-1 and TRBJ2-2, and 11 junctional nucleotides match TRBD1. The CDR3 sequence is CASSQPGQGAGTGELFF. The base sequence is TGCGCCAGCAGCCAACCAGGACAGGGGGCCGGCACCGGGGAGCTGTTTTTT.